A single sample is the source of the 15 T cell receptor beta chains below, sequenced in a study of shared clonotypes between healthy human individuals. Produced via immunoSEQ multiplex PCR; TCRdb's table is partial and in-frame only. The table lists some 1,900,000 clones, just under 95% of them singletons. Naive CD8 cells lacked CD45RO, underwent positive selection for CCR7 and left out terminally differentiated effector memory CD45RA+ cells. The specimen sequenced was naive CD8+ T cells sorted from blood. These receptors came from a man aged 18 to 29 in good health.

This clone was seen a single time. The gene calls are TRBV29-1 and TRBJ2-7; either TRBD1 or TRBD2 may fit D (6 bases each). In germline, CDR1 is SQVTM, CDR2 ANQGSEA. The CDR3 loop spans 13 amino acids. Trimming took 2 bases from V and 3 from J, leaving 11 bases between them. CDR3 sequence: CSVEIGGVYEQYF. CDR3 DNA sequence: TGCAGCGTTGAAATCGGGGGCGTCTACGAGCAGTACTTC.

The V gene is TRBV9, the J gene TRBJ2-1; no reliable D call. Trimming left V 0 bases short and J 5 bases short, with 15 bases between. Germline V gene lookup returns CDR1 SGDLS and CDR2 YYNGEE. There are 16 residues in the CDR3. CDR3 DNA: TGTGCCAGCAGCGTAGGTTGGGATTCCTACAACAATGAGCAGTTCTTC. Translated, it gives CASSVGWDSYNNEQFF.

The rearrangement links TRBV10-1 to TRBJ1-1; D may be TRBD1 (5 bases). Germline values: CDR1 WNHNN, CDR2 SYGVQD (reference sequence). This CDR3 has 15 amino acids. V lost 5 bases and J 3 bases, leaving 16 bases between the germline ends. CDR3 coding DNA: TGCGCCAGCAGTACCGCAGGGATCGGGTACACTGAAGCTTTCTTT. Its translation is CASSTAGIGYTEAFF.

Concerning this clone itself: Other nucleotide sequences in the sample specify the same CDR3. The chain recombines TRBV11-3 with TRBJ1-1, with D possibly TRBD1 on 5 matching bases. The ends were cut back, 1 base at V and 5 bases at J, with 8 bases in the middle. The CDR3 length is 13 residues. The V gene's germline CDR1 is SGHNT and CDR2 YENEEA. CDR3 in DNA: TGTGCCAGCAGCTTAGTTGGGGGAACTGAAGCTTTCTTT. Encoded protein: CASSLVGGTEAFF.

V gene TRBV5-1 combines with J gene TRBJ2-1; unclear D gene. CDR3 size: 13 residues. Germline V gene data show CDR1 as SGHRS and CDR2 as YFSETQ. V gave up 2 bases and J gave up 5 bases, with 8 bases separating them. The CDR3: CASSLTLDNEQFF. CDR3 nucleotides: TGCGCCAGCAGCTTAACACTGGACAATGAGCAGTTCTTC.

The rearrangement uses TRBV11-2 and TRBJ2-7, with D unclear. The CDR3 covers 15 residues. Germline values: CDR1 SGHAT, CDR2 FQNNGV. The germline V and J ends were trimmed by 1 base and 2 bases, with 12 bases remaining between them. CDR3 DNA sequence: TGTGCCAGCAGCTTAGGGGCAGGTTCAACCTACGAGCAGTACTTC. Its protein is CASSLGAGSTYEQYF.

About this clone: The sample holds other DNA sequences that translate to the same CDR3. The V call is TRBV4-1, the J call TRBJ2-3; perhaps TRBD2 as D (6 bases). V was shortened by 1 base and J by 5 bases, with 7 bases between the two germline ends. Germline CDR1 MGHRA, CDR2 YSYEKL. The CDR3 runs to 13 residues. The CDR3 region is CASSQGRGDTQYF. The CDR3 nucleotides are TGCGCCAGCAGCCAAGGGCGGGGAGATACGCAGTATTTT.

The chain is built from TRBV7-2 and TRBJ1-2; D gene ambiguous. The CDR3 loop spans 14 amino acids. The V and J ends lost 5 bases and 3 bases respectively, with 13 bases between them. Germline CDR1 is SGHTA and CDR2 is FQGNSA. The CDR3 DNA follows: TGTGCCAGCAGCCCCTTTTTAGAAGACTATGGCTACACCTTC. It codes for CASSPFLEDYGYTF.

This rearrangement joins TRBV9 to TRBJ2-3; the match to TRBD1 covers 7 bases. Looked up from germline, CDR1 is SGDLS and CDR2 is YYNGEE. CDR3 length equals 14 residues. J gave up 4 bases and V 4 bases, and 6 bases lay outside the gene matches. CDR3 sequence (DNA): TGTGCCAGCAGCACCGGGGACAGACCAGATACGCAGTATTTT. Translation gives CASSTGDRPDTQYF.

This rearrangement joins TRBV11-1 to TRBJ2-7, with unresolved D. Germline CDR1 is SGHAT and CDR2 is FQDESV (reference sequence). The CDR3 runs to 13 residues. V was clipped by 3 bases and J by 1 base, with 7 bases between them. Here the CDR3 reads CASSFDPSYEQYF. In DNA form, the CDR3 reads TGTGCCAGCAGCTTTGACCCTTCCTACGAGCAGTACTTC.

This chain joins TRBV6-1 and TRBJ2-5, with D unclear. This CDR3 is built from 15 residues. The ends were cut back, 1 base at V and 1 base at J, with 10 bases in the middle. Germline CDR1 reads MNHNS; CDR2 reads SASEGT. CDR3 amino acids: CASSEEGSPQETQYF. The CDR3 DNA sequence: TGTGCCAGCAGTGAAGAAGGTAGCCCCCAAGAGACCCAGTACTTC.

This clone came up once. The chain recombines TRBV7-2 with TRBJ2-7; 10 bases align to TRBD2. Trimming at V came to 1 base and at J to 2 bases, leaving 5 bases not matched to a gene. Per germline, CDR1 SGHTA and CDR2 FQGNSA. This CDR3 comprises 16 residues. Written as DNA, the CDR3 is TGTGCCAGCAGCTTAGGGCTAGCGGGAGTTACCTACGAGCAGTACTTC. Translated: CASSLGLAGVTYEQYF.

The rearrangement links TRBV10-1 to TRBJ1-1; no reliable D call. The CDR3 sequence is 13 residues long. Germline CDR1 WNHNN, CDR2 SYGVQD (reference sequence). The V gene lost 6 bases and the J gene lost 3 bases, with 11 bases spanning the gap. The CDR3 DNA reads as TGCGCCAGCAGCATCGGGTCTCACACTGAAGCTTTCTTT. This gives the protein CASSIGSHTEAFF.

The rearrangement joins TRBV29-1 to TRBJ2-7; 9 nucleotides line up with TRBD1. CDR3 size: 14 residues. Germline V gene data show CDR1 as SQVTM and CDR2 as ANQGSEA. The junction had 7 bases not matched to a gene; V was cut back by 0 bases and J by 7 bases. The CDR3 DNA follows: TGCAGCGTTGAAGATGGACAGGGGTTGAGGGAGCAGTACTTC. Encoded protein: CSVEDGQGLREQYF.

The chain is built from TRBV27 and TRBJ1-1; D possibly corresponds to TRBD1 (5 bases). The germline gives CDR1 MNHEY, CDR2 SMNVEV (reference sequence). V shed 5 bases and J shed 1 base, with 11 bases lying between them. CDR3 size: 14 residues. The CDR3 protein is CASSLDIWNTEAFF. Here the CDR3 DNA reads TGTGCCAGCAGTCTGGACATCTGGAACACTGAAGCTTTCTTT.